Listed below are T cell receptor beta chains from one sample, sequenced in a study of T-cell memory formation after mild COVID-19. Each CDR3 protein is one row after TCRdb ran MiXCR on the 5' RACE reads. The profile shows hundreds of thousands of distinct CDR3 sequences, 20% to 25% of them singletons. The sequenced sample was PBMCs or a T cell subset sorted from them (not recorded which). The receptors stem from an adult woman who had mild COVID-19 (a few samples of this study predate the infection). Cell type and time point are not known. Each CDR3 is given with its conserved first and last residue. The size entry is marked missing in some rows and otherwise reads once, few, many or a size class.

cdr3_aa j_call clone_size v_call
CASSLEDRAGNTIYF TRBJ1-3 NA TRBV5-1
CASSEGWGQETQYF TRBJ2-5 few TRBV6-1
CASSLVTGDWFF TRBJ2-1 NA TRBV5-5
CASSEDRGSYNEQFF TRBJ2-1 few TRBV5-1
CASSFTPAPSTDTQYF TRBJ2-3 few TRBV12-3/TRBV12-4
CSVEADRAGELFF TRBJ2-2 few TRBV29-1
CASRPSVGAPTAAQYF TRBJ2-5 few TRBV25-1
CASSYIPGRSTYEQYF TRBJ2-7 few TRBV12-3/TRBV12-4
CASRRGSRSDTQYF TRBJ2-3 few TRBV12-3/TRBV12-4
CASSDWGDREETQYF TRBJ2-5 NA TRBV6-5
CASSQGTGWYEQYF TRBJ2-7 NA TRBV14
CSAPDQDTDTQYF TRBJ2-3 NA TRBV20-1
CASSLGTGFQPQHF TRBJ1-5 NA TRBV7-9
CASSLAGTGVCSYEQYF TRBJ2-7 few TRBV7-2
CASSIVAGNYGYTF TRBJ1-2 NA TRBV19
CAISGSSGTSYNEQFF TRBJ2-1 NA TRBV10-3
CASSAGTGWNEKLFF TRBJ1-4 few TRBV9
CASSVAWRGGPGDTQYF TRBJ2-3 NA TRBV9
CASSPRGRVAYNEQFF TRBJ2-1 few TRBV11-1
CASSFSTSGAYEQYF TRBJ2-7 few TRBV7-9
CATSRDGVGGYTF TRBJ1-2 NA TRBV15
CASSLSPRDRRSSGNTIYF TRBJ1-3 NA TRBV27
CASSPRLGELFF TRBJ2-2 once TRBV6-2/TRBV6-3
CASSLVEGEQFF TRBJ2-1 few TRBV5-5
CSARGDRVYDGYTF TRBJ1-2 NA TRBV20-1